The clone carrying this T cell receptor beta chain was picked up many times. This record comes from a study of human T cells and chemical hapten exposure. Study overall: Sensitization was performed using 2% DPC on a 2 cm by 2 cm upper inner arm skin site.

TCRdb analysed the RACE reads with MiXCR anew, one entry per CDR3 protein. Of 350,000 to 400,000 distinct CDR3 sequences detected, roughly 5.3% appear once; the ten largest clones hold about 2.5%. The CDR3 spans 16 residues. The V gene end was trimmed by 7 bases and the J gene end by 6 bases; junction bases not matched to a gene: 8. Time point: pre-sensitization, week 0. Noted treatment: therapeutic diphenylcyclopropenone sensitization with weekly scalp DPC. The sample here was whole blood, taken in connection with sensitization to the hapten diphenylcyclopropenone (DPC). This TCR was sampled from a woman aged 45-65 years with alopecia areata. Some clones in this sample may be carry-over from other donors' samples. This chain uses TRBV12-3 or TRBV12-4 with TRBJ2-2, with 13 bases aligning to TRBD2. The CDR3 region is CASTSTGTSGAGELFF. The CDR3 nucleotides are TGTGCCAGCACAAGCACCGGGACTAGCGGGGCCGGGGAGCTGTTTTTT.